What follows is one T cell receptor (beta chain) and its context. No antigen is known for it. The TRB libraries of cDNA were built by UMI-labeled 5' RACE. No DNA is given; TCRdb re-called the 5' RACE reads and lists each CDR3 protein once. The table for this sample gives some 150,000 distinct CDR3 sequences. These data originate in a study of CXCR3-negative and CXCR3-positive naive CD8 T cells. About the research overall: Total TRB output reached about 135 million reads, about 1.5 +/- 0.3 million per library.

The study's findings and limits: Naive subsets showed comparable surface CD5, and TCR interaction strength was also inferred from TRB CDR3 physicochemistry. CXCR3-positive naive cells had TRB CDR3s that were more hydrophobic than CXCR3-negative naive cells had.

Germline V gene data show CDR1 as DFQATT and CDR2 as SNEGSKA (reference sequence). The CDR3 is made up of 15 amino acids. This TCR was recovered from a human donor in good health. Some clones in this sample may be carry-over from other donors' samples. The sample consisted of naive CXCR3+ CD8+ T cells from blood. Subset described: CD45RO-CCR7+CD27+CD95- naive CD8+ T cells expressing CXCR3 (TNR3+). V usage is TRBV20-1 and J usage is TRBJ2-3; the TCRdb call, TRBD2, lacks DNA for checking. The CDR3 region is CSATRQREDADTQYF.